This TCR beta chain originates from a study of long-term antiretroviral therapy in people with HIV. Researchers ran immunoSEQ v3.0 at survey level. Only in-frame clones appear in the TCRdb table, and some are missing; sequencing was by immunoSEQ multiplex PCR. The sample contains tens of thousands of clones, more than 70% of which appear only once. Germline CDR1 is ENHRY and CDR2 is SYGVKD. CDR3 length equals 14 residues. The ends were cut back, 6 bases at V and 3 bases at J, with 14 bases in the middle. The chain is built from TRBV10-3 and TRBJ1-2; a weak D match, TRBD1 (5 bases). This sequence originates from a man aged 35 to 55 with HIV. The sequencing used unsorted PBMCs, collected 4.7 to 5 years after starting antiretroviral therapy. In DNA, the CDR3 is TGTGCCATCAGCGCACTGGGACGGGACTATGGCTACACCTTC. Its protein is CAISALGRDYGYTF.